This T cell receptor (beta chain) came from a study of T cell repertoires in aging, cancer and after chemotherapy. Looking at the study overall: Donors were grouped into six age bands spanning 30 or younger through 70 or older. Pre- and post-chemotherapy samples were paired from glioblastoma patients treated with temozolomide-based therapy.

General observations from the study: Rebound thymic output was suggested by rising median generation probability during chemotherapy in each cancer cohort. In cancer patients, declining TCR diversity with age involved lost richness and lost evenness.

Rearranged V-D-J TRB sequences were amplified with a mixed TRB-A/B primer pool. TCRdb re-analysed the multiplex PCR reads in MiXCR, keeping a single row per CDR3 protein. Of under 6,000 distinct CDR3 sequences listed, 25% to 30% are singletons. Only a few counts were recorded for this clonotype. Its antigen remains unidentified. The template was genomic DNA from peripheral blood, not RNA. The TCR was taken from a human donor with a solid tumor. The sequenced sample consisted of blood.

This CDR3 is CASRLTPDVSYEQYF. For the CDR3, the DNA is TGTGCCAGCAGGCTGACCCCGGACGTAAGCTACGAGCAGTACTTC. The chain has TRBV5-6 and TRBJ2-7; no reliable D call. Between the trimmed V and J ends, which lost 5 bases and 3 bases, there was a span of 18 bases. Per the germline V gene, CDR1 is SGHDT and CDR2 is YYEEEE. The CDR3 sequence is 15 residues long.